A selection of T cell receptor beta chains follows, all from one sample in a study of T cell clones after liver transplantation. Measured with immunoSEQ multiplex PCR; TCRdb has only the in-frame clones, and not every one. The sample shows over 55,000 clones, roughly 70% of them seen only once. The sample consisted of CD4+ T cells from blood, taken at the approximately 15-month timepoint. Receptors were obtained from a human patient who received a liver transplant. Some T cells may be the graft donor's. Each CDR3 is given with its conserved first and last residue. D genes are given only for firm matches. Only part of the rows carry a size: once, few, many, or a class if the clone is expanded.

abundance	v_gene	d_gene	j_gene	CDR3nt	CDR3aa
-	TRBV7-2	-	TRBJ1-6	TGTGCCAGCAGCTTAGATGACCGGCGTGGGGCCCTCCACTTT	CASSLDDRRGALHF
-	TRBV18	-	TRBJ1-1	TGTGCCAGCTCACCTACTCCTCAGGAGTTGAACACTGAAGCTTTCTTT	CASSPTPQELNTEAFF
-	TRBV2	TRBD1	TRBJ2-1	TGTGCCAGCGTACCCAATTCCGGGACAGTGAGTTCGAATGAGCAGTTCTTC	CASVPNSGTVSSNEQFF
-	TRBV2	-	TRBJ2-7	TGTGCCAGCTACTTGGGCAGGACGACCTACGAGCAGTACTTC	CASYLGRTTYEQYF
-	TRBV19	-	TRBJ2-2	TGTGCCAGTTTATCCGCTTACACCGGGGAGCTGTTTTTT	CASLSAYTGELFF
-	TRBV29-1	-	TRBJ2-1	TGCAGCGTTGAAGGTCAAGAGGGGCTGGGCAATGAGCAGTTCTTC	CSVEGQEGLGNEQFF
-	TRBV7-2	TRBD2	TRBJ2-1	TGTGCCAGCAGTCTTAGGAGCGGGGGATCCTACAATGAGCAGTTCTTC	CASSLRSGGSYNEQFF
-	TRBV10-3	-	TRBJ2-3	TGTGCCATCAGGCAGCAGATCAATCAGGATACGCAGTATTTT	CAIRQQINQDTQYF
-	TRBV28	-	TRBJ1-1	TGTGCCAGCAGTTTTTTAGGGGGTACGAGTCTCACTGAAGCTTTCTTT	CASSFLGGTSLTEAFF
-	TRBV7-2	TRBD2	TRBJ2-2	TGTGCCAGCAGCTTAGTCCTAGCGGGGGGGCCTATGGCCGGGGAGCTGTTTTTT	CASSLVLAGGPMAGELFF
-	TRBV5-1	-	TRBJ2-2	TGCGCCAGCAGCTTGTCACAGAACACCGGGGAGCTGTTTTTT	CASSLSQNTGELFF
few	TRBV6-1	TRBD1	TRBJ2-1	TGTGCCAGCAGTCCCGACAGGGGCGCGGGAAGGGAGCAGTTCTTC	CASSPDRGAGREQFF
-	TRBV9	-	TRBJ2-6	TGTGCCAGCAGCGGGACAGAGGTAGCTGGGGCCAACGTCCTGACTTTC	CASSGTEVAGANVLTF
few	TRBV29-1	TRBD1	TRBJ1-1	TGCAGCGTTGTAAGTCAGGGGGACACTGAAGCTTTCTTT	CSVVSQGDTEAFF
-	TRBV6-1	-	TRBJ2-1	TGTGCCAGCAGTGAAAATAGCAATGAGCAGTTCTTC	CASSENSNEQFF
-	TRBV5-1	TRBD2	TRBJ2-1	TGCGCCAGCAGCTTGATATTCCTAGCGGGGGGGTACAATGAGCAGTTCTTC	CASSLIFLAGGYNEQFF
-	TRBV7-9	TRBD1	TRBJ1-2	TGTGCCAGCGGGACGGGACAGGGACCTGGCTACACCTTC	CASGTGQGPGYTF
-	TRBV18	-	TRBJ2-1	TGTGCCAGCTCACCATCGGCGGGGTCCTACAATGAGCAGTTCTTC	CASSPSAGSYNEQFF
-	TRBV7-2	-	TRBJ1-2	TGTGCCAGCAGCTTTTCGCGGGACTATGGCTACACCTTC	CASSFSRDYGYTF
-	TRBV19	TRBD1	TRBJ1-3	TGTGCCAGCTGGACAGGGAGTGGAAACACCATATATTTT	CASWTGSGNTIYF